This T cell receptor (beta chain) derives from a study of T cell clonality in common variable immunodeficiency. Sequenced by immunoSEQ multiplex PCR; TCRdb stores in-frame clones only, minus some. There are tens of thousands of clones in the sample, none observed a single time. This clone was recorded many times. Sequenced sample: peripheral blood mononuclear cells. The receptor was isolated from a person aged 18-69 years in good health.

The CDR3 region is CASARAYNTGELFF. CDR3 DNA (partial): TGTGCCAGCGCCAGGGCGTATAACACCGGGGAG. The rearrangement links TRBV2 to TRBJ2-2; perhaps TRBD1 as D (5 bases). The read ends 3 residues shy of where the CDR3 ends; the end is completed using the germline J gene. Trimming took 8 bases from V and 2 from J, leaving 12 bases between them. The CDR3 totals 14 residues. Germline V gene sequence: CDR1 SNHLY, CDR2 FYNNEI.